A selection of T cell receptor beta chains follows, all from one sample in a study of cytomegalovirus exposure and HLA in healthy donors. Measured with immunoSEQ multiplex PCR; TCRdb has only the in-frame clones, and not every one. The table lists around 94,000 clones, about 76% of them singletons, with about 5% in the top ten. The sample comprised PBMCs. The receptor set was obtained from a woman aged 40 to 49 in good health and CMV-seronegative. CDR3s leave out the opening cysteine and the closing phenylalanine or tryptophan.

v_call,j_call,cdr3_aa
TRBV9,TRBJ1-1,ASSPQSEAF
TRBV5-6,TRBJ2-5,ASSSVAGGLQETQY
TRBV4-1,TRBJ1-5,ASSLTEYSNQPQH
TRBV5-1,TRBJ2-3,ASSLGGPADTQY
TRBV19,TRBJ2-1,ASSGGGLAASNEQF
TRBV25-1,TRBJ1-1,ASSQQTNTEAF
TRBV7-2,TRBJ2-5,ASSTTHRRGQPH
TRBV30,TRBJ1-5,AWGEFNQPQH
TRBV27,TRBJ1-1,ASSVTMNTEAF
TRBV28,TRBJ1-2,ASRTGTGYGYT
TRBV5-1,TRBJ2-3,ASSSGQYTDTQY
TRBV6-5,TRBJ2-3,ASSWTSGGTDTQY
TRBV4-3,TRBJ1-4,ASSQDRGGAVATNEKLF
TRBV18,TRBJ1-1,ASSFLGTRLGLNTEAF
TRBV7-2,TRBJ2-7,ASSARLAGPPYEQY
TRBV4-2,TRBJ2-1,ASSPLGGGYNEQF
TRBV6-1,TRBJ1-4,AGSDWGDEKLF
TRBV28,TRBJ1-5,ASKQGGGNQPQH
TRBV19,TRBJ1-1,ASTVGRLLNTEAF
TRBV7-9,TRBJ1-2,ASSPTGKSNGYT
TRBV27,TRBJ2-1,ASSQQGTYNEQF
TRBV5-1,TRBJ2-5,ASSLSVGLYETQY
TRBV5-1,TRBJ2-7,ASSLAKWGQGASYEQY
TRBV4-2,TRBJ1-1,ASSPRDYQANPEAF
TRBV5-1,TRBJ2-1,ASSLHSSYNEQF
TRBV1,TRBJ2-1,TSSHIIRGPSYNEQF
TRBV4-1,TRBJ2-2,ASSQAFGGGNTGELF
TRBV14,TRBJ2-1,ASSQGTSGVYEQF
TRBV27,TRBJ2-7,ASSLSSGGAGQY
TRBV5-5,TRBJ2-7,ASSFPTRSYEQY
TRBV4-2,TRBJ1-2,ASSQEEGTGYT
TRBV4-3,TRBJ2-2,ASSQHRTATGELF
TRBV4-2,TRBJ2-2,ASSQGRSDTGELF
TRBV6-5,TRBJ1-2,ASSPGSFNYGYT
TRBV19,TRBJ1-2,ASSPQGFYGYT
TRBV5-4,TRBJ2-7,ASSLSGGYEQY
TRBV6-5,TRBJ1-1,ASSYGQLRVNTEAF
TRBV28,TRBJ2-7,ASSIAGVGEQY
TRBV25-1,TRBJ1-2,ASSEGTDYGYT
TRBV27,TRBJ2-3,ASKDSFTDTQY
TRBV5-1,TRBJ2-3,ASSLGGSTDTQY
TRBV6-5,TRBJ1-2,ASSHGNYGYT
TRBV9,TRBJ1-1,ASSGQTGIMKRAF
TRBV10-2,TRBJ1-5,ASSESQQGYVDQPQH
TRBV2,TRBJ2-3,ASSGQGGMVTDTQY
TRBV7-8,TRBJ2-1,ASSLEKWSGGAYNEQF
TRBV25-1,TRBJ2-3,ASGGDRASTDTQY
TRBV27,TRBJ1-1,ASTMTGENTEAF
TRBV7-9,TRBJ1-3,ANEKLGGDTIY
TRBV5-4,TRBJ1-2,ASSQDSSYGYT
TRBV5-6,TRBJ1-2,ASSLERLYGYT
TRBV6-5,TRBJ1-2,ASRRQGWGYT
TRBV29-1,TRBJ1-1,SVFDGYTEAF
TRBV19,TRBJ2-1,ASSFRGGNNEQF